Described below is a single T cell receptor beta chain sequence and its context. Trimming left V 0 bases short and J 1 base short, with 15 bases between. CDR3 size: 17 residues. Germline V gene lookup returns CDR1 SEHNR and CDR2 FQNEAQ (reference sequence). These data belong to a study of beta chain features in type 1 diabetes. The isolated RNA, all of it, was reverse transcribed, so expressed TCRB transcripts were what got sequenced. Measured with immunoSEQ multiplex PCR; TCRdb has only the in-frame clones, and not every one. The sample has about 24,000 clones, almost 70% seen once. Specimen: Tregs from blood. This chain connects TRBV7-9 to TRBJ2-5; D perhaps matches TRBD2 (7 bases). This sequence was found in a woman between 40 and 55 years old in good health. The CDR3 region has the DNA TGTGCCAGCAGCTTAGCGGCAGGGGCGGGGGTCCAAGAGACCCAGTACTTC. It yields the protein CASSLAAGAGVQETQYF.